Listed below are T cell receptor beta chains from one sample, sequenced in a study of blood T cell repertoires in COVID-19. Some clones are missing from TCRdb's copy, which holds only in-frame ones; the method was immunoSEQ multiplex PCR. This repertoire shows 55,000 to 90,000 clones, more than 75% found once; its top ten account for under 1.5%. Input material: peripheral blood. Receptors originate from a human donor in a cohort sampled during active COVID-19. Each CDR3 is given with its conserved first and last residue. A D gene is named only where the DNA matches it firmly. Size tells how often a clone was seen (once, few, many) or the class of an expanded clone, and some rows leave it out.

CDR3aa	CDR3nt	abundance	j_gene	v_gene	d_gene	len
CASQIPDRDGYGYTF	TGTGCCAGCCAAATACCAGACAGGGACGGCTATGGCTACACCTTC	.	TRBJ1-2	TRBV28	TRBD1	15
CASSQHSGTGELFF	TGTGCCAGCAGTCAACACTCAGGGACCGGGGAGCTGTTTTTT	.	TRBJ2-2	TRBV9	.	14
CASSPRTVETQYF	TGTGCCAGCAGTCCCCGGACAGTGGAGACCCAGTACTTC	.	TRBJ2-5	TRBV12-3/TRBV12-4	.	13
CASSTQMNTEAFF	TGTGCCAGCAGCACACAGATGAACACTGAAGCTTTCTTT	.	TRBJ1-1	TRBV12-3/TRBV12-4	.	13
CASSLRGEGEDTQYF	TGCGCCAGCAGCTTGAGAGGGGAGGGGGAAGATACGCAGTATTTT	once	TRBJ2-3	TRBV5-1	.	15
CASSDTLGGHNEQFF	TGTGCCAGCAGTGACACACTGGGGGGGCACAATGAGCAGTTCTTC	.	TRBJ2-1	TRBV6-4	.	15
CSVVPLPGTGTDTQYF	TGCAGCGTTGTCCCTCTACCTGGGACTGGCACAGATACGCAGTATTTT	.	TRBJ2-3	TRBV29-1	.	16
CASKTSGGLNEQFF	TGTGCCAGTAAAACTAGCGGGGGCCTCAATGAGCAGTTCTTC	.	TRBJ2-1	TRBV19	TRBD2	14
CASSSGTGDSPLHF	TGTGCCAGCAGCTCCGGGACAGGGGACTCACCCCTCCACTTT	.	TRBJ1-6	TRBV7-6	TRBD1	14
CASSGPLETQYF	TGTGCCAGCAGCGGCCCTTTAGAGACCCAGTACTTC	.	TRBJ2-5	TRBV7-6	.	12
CASSLRENEQFF	TGCGCCAGCAGCTTGAGGGAGAATGAGCAGTTCTTC	.	TRBJ2-1	TRBV5-1	.	12
CASSPQGGWKNTEAFF	TGTGCCAGCAGCCCCCAGGGAGGGTGGAAGAACACTGAAGCTTTCTTT	.	TRBJ1-1	TRBV9	.	16
CASSSDRGVGQPQHF	TGTGCCAGTAGCTCGGACAGGGGTGTCGGTCAGCCCCAGCATTTT	.	TRBJ1-5	TRBV19	TRBD1	15
CACRVAGSYNEQFF	TGTGCCTGCCGGGTCGCGGGATCCTACAATGAGCAGTTCTTC	.	TRBJ2-1	TRBV6-6	.	14
CASAPSPRDKIPEAFF	TGTGCCAGCGCCCCCTCTCCCCGGGACAAAATCCCTGAAGCTTTCTTT	.	TRBJ1-1	TRBV6-4	.	16
CASSTDRTLNTEAFF	TGTGCCAGTAGTACAGACAGGACATTGAACACTGAAGCTTTCTTT	.	TRBJ1-1	TRBV19	.	15
CASSLPAALGQPQHF	TGTGCCAGCAGCTTACCGGCGGCCCTCGGGCAGCCCCAGCATTTT	.	TRBJ1-5	TRBV7-2	.	15
CASSPEGGDTDTQYF	TGTGCCAGCAGCCCCGAGGGAGGTGACACAGATACGCAGTATTTT	.	TRBJ2-3	TRBV4-2	.	15
CASRKQGRGYTF	TGTGCCAGCAGAAAACAGGGTAGGGGCTACACCTTC	.	TRBJ1-2	TRBV6-5	.	12
CASSLRQGSNEQYF	TGTGCCAGCAGCCTCCGACAGGGATCTAACGAGCAGTACTTC	few	TRBJ2-7	TRBV7-2	TRBD1	14
CASCRQGTDTQYF	TGCGCCAGCTGCCGACAGGGCACAGATACGCAGTATTTT	.	TRBJ2-3	TRBV5-1	.	13
CASSVAVGTSQETQYF	TGTGCCAGCAGCGTAGCCGTCGGGACAAGCCAAGAGACCCAGTACTTC	.	TRBJ2-5	TRBV9	.	16
CASSYSTTEQYF	TGTGCCAGCAGTTACTCCACTACGGAGCAGTACTTC	.	TRBJ2-7	TRBV6-5	.	12
CASSEPRGSDGYTF	TGTGCCAGCAGTGAACCCCGGGGATCTGATGGCTACACCTTC	.	TRBJ1-2	TRBV6-1	.	14
CASSLPRGRSRQGIDEQYF	TGTGCCAGCAGTTTACCCCGGGGGCGATCCAGACAGGGTATAGACGAGCAGTACTTC	once	TRBJ2-7	TRBV28	.	19
CASRAGRGGPLGAFF	TGTGCCAGCAGAGCCGGAAGAGGGGGCCCGTTGGGAGCTTTCTTT	.	TRBJ1-1	TRBV28	TRBD1	15
CASSIEDRRYEQYF	TGTGCCAGTAGTATAGAGGACAGGCGTTACGAGCAGTACTTC	.	TRBJ2-7	TRBV19	TRBD1	14
CSVEDSQYRGGEQFF	TGCAGCGTTGAAGACAGTCAGTACCGGGGGGGTGAGCAGTTCTTC	.	TRBJ2-1	TRBV29-1	TRBD2	15
CASSLDGRSNTEAFF	TGCGCCAGCAGCTTAGATGGCCGATCCAACACTGAAGCTTTCTTT	.	TRBJ1-1	TRBV5-1	.	15
CATKAGGDTGELFF	TGTGCCACCAAGGCAGGGGGTGACACCGGGGAGCTGTTTTTT	.	TRBJ2-2	TRBV28	TRBD1	14
CSARDFMEQFF	TGCAGTGCAAGGGACTTCATGGAGCAGTTCTTC	.	TRBJ2-1	TRBV20-1	.	11
CASSVGELANEKLFF	TGTGCCAGTAGTGTAGGGGAGCTCGCTAATGAAAAACTGTTTTTT	.	TRBJ1-4	TRBV19	.	15
CASTMGGEGQPQHF	TGTGCCAGCACCATGGGGGGAGAGGGCCAGCCCCAGCATTTT	.	TRBJ1-5	TRBV28	.	14